These 12 T cell receptor beta chains share one sample of origin, sequenced in a study of blood T cell repertoires in COVID-19. Clones were read by immunoSEQ multiplex PCR, and TCRdb kept only the in-frame ones, dropping some. The data show approximately 120,000 clones, with 80% seen just once and around 4.7% held by the top ten. The sequenced material came from peripheral blood. Receptor source: a human donor in a cohort sampled during active or convalescent COVID-19.

The CDR3 sequence: CASSSGQSSNQPQHF. The CDR3, as DNA: TGTGCCAGCAGCTCGGGACAGTCGAGCAATCAGCCCCAGCATTTT. The chain recombines TRBV7-9 with TRBJ1-5, with TRBD1 matching over 7 bases. The CDR3 is made up of 15 amino acids. V shed 4 bases, J shed 1 base, and the junction held 4 bases outside the gene matches. CDR1 is SEHNR, CDR2 FQNEAQ, per germline (reference sequence).

This clone was detected a few times. The V and J genes are TRBV7-9 and TRBJ1-1, with D maybe TRBD1 (5 bases). The CDR3 is 15 amino acids. The V and J ends lost 5 bases and 4 bases respectively, with 17 bases between them. In germline, CDR1 is SEHNR, CDR2 FQNEAQ (reference sequence). The CDR3 protein is CASSQTWGRGTEAFF. In DNA, the CDR3 is TGTGCCAGCAGCCAAACGTGGGGTAGGGGCACTGAAGCTTTCTTT.

The chain employs TRBV28 and TRBJ1-3; 11 bases map to TRBD1. V lost 1 base and J lost 1; bases outside the gene matches: 9. Germline V CDR1 and CDR2: MDHEN, SYDVKM. There are 19 residues in the CDR3. CDR3 in amino acids: CASSLFGQGARYSGNTIYF. In DNA form, the CDR3 reads TGTGCCAGCAGTTTATTCGGACAGGGGGCGCGATATTCTGGAAACACCATATATTTT.

CDR3: CASLRAGFRSGNTIYF. CDR3 nucleotides: TGTGCCAGCTTGCGGGCGGGATTTAGAAGTGGAAACACCATATATTTT. The rearrangement joins TRBV28 to TRBJ1-3, with D unresolved. Germline assignment: CDR1 MDHEN and CDR2 SYDVKM. This CDR3 region has 16 residues. V was clipped by 8 bases and J by 3 bases, with 20 bases between them.

The chain links TRBV5-6 to TRBJ2-5; D possibly corresponds to TRBD2 (5 bases). The germline gives CDR1 SGHDT, CDR2 YYEEEE. The CDR3 covers 15 residues. V was trimmed by 0 bases and J by 2 bases, leaving 11 bases between them. For the CDR3, the DNA is TGTGCCAGCAGCTTGGCCCGGGGATGGCAAGAGACCCAGTACTTC. Protein: CASSLARGWQETQYF.

The chain joins TRBV6-2 or TRBV6-3 to TRBJ2-7, with 7 bases fitting TRBD1. Germline CDR1 reads MNHEY; CDR2 reads SVGEGT. The junction had 8 bases not matched to a gene; V was cut back by 6 bases and J by 3 bases. This CDR3 comprises 14 residues. The CDR3 protein is CASSRTGANYEQYF. DNA for the CDR3: TGTGCCAGCAGCCGAACAGGGGCCAACTACGAGCAGTACTTC.

The chain joins TRBV30 to TRBJ2-1, with no clear D. Germline V gene sequence: CDR1 GTSNPN, CDR2 SVGIG (reference sequence). The V gene lost 8 bases and the J gene lost 4 bases, with 15 bases spanning the gap. The CDR3 runs 13 residues. CDR3 sequence: CAIDTLRYNEQFF. The CDR3 bases are TGTGCCATAGACACCTTAAGATACAATGAGCAGTTCTTC.

The rearrangement joins TRBV11-2 to TRBJ1-3; TRBD1 agrees at 7 bases. V lost 4 bases and J lost 4; bases outside the gene matches: 4. Germline assignment: CDR1 SGHAT and CDR2 FQNNGV. The CDR3 runs to 14 residues. The DNA for the CDR3 is TGTGCCAGCAGCTCCGGGACAGCGGGAAACACCATATATTTT. It yields the protein CASSSGTAGNTIYF.

The rearrangement joins TRBV12-5 to TRBJ2-1; 11 bases match TRBD2. The length of the CDR3 is 17 residues. Per germline, CDR1 LGHNT and CDR2 FRNRAP. V lost 6 bases to trimming and J lost 7 bases; unmatched junction nucleotides: 14. Written as DNA, the CDR3 is TGTGCTAGTGGCATAGGGTTGACTAGCGGGACCGCGAATGAGCAGTTCTTC. It codes for CASGIGLTSGTANEQFF.

The rearrangement links TRBV6-2 or TRBV6-3 to TRBJ2-3; 7 bases agree with TRBD2. J lost 2 bases, V lost 4 bases, and 3 bases had no gene match. The CDR3 loop spans 14 amino acids. The germline V gene encodes CDR1 MNHEY and CDR2 SVGEGT. The CDR3 nucleotides read TGTGCCAGCAGTTGGGGGGGTACCACAGATACGCAGTATTTT. The encoded protein is CASSWGGTTDTQYF.

This rearrangement joins TRBV7-9 to TRBJ2-6, with TRBD1 identical over 8 bases. The junction had 7 bases not matched to a gene; V was cut back by 6 bases and J by 0 bases. Per the germline V gene, CDR1 is SEHNR and CDR2 is FQNEAQ (reference sequence). The CDR3 contains 17 residues. CDR3 in amino acids: CASRIGTGGSGANVLTF. CDR3 DNA: TGTGCCAGCAGGATCGGGACAGGAGGCTCTGGGGCCAACGTCCTGACTTTC.

The V gene is TRBV7-9, the J gene TRBJ2-5; D is perhaps TRBD2 (6 bases). This CDR3 region has 14 residues. The ends were cut back, 3 bases at V and 5 bases at J, with 13 bases in the middle. CDR1 and CDR2 (germline): SEHNR, FQNEAQ (reference sequence). CDR3 loop: CASSLGLLSETQYF. The CDR3 DNA reads as TGTGCCAGCAGCTTGGGACTTCTCTCTGAGACCCAGTACTTC.